The 10 T cell receptor beta chains reported below all come from one sample, sequenced in a study of shared clonotypes between healthy human individuals. Naive CD8 isolation took CD45RO-negative cells positively selected for CCR7 and excluded terminally differentiated effector memory CD45RA+ cells. Profiled with immunoSEQ multiplex PCR; TCRdb holds only in-frame clones, not every one. The sample holds about 2.1 million clones, 90% to 95% seen once. The sample comprised naive CD8+ T cells from PBMCs. These receptors all stem from a man between 18 and 29 years old in good health. Some clones in this sample may be carry-over from other donors' samples.

V and J are TRBV7-8 and TRBJ2-4; maybe TRBD1 (5 bases). V was pared by 2 bases and J by 7 bases, with 18 bases between. CDR1 and CDR2 (germline): SGHVS, FQNEAQ. This CDR3 comprises 16 residues. CDR3 in amino acids: CASSLMGNGAGNIQYF. CDR3 bases: TGTGCCAGCAGCTTAATGGGTAATGGGGCAGGGAACATTCAGTACTTC.

J is TRBJ2-2 and V is TRBV18, with 9 bases that match TRBD1. Unmatched junction bases numbered 2, after V lost 2 bases and J lost 4 bases. The CDR3 spans 15 residues. Germline V gene sequence: CDR1 KGHSH, CDR2 LQKENI. CDR3 residues: CASSPRDRATGELFF. Here the CDR3 DNA reads TGTGCCAGCTCACCAAGGGACAGGGCCACCGGGGAGCTGTTTTTT.

The chain combines TRBV6-1 with TRBJ2-7; D is unclear. The CDR3 covers 15 residues. Trimming removed 3 bases from V and 3 bases from J, with 15 bases in between. Germline V gene data show CDR1 as MNHNS and CDR2 as SASEGT. The CDR3 is CASSDWTQHGYEQYF. CDR3 DNA: TGTGCCAGCAGTGACTGGACCCAACACGGCTACGAGCAGTACTTC.

J is TRBJ1-2 and V is TRBV9; 9 bases match TRBD1. The CDR3 extends over 14 amino acids. Germline CDR1 is SGDLS and CDR2 is YYNGEE. J lost 7 bases, V lost 2 bases, and 6 bases had no gene match. The CDR3 DNA is TGTGCCAGCAGCGTCGGGACAGGGATCTCTGGCTACACCTTC. Encoded protein: CASSVGTGISGYTF.

CDR3: CASSLGTATNTEAFF. The CDR3 DNA reads as TGCGCCAGCAGCTTGGGGACGGCTACGAACACTGAAGCTTTCTTT. The chain recombines TRBV5-1 with TRBJ1-1, with D unresolved. The CDR3 loop spans 15 amino acids. Deletions cut 0 bases from V and 1 base from J, with 10 bases between. Germline CDR1 and CDR2: SGHRS and YFSETQ.

This sequence joins TRBV28 and TRBJ2-3; D unclear. Germline-derived CDR1 and CDR2 are MDHEN and SYDVKM. The CDR3 spans 16 residues. Trimming left V 4 bases short and J 0 bases short, with 14 bases between. The CDR3: CASSSTFRQSTDTQYF. The CDR3 bases are TGTGCCAGCAGTTCTACCTTCAGGCAGAGCACAGATACGCAGTATTTT.

This clone occurred a few times. The rearrangement links TRBV12-5 to TRBJ1-3; 7 bases align to TRBD1. The CDR3 spans 14 residues. Trimming removed 4 bases from V and 2 bases from J; junction bases left unmatched: 2. CDR1 is LGHNT, CDR2 FRNRAP, per germline. As DNA, the CDR3 is TGTGCTAGTGGTTCCGGGACAGCTGGAAACACCATATATTTT. As protein: CASGSGTAGNTIYF.

The chain couples TRBV19 to TRBJ2-1; 11 bases fit TRBD2. Germline values: CDR1 LNHDA, CDR2 SQIVND (reference sequence). After removal of 5 bases from V and 7 bases from J, the junction contained 7 bases not matched to a gene. This CDR3 contains 15 residues. The CDR3 loop is CASSEGLAAINEQFF. The CDR3 DNA is TGTGCCAGTAGTGAGGGACTAGCGGCCATAAATGAGCAGTTCTTC.

This chain joins TRBV19 and TRBJ2-7; TRBD1 is a possible D gene (6 bases). This CDR3 region has 13 residues. Germline V lookup: CDR1 LNHDA, CDR2 SQIVND (reference sequence). The V gene lost 4 bases and the J gene lost 5 bases, with 12 bases spanning the gap. The CDR3 DNA reads TGTGCCAGTAGTACCCGGGACAACGACGAGCAGTACTTC. Translated, it gives CASSTRDNDEQYF.

V is TRBV7-3 and J is TRBJ2-1, with D uncertain. This CDR3 has 13 amino acids. The V gene's germline CDR1 is SGHTA and CDR2 FQGTGA. V dropped 5 bases and J dropped 7 bases, with 12 bases sitting between them. The CDR3 coding sequence is TGTGCCAGCAGCACCGCCGCCGGGAATGAGCAGTTCTTC. Translated: CASSTAAGNEQFF.